This T cell receptor beta chain was sequenced for a study of identical twins' blood T cells. TCR cDNA libraries were made from RNA using a previously described, modified protocol. Per the authors' pipeline: Per-library CDR3 reads ranged about 2 to 4 million; clonotypes, ~85,000 to ~500,000. One entry per CDR3 protein results from TCRdb running MiXCR on the 5' RACE reads. TCRdb's processing, not the study's, gives the V and J calls here. The sample consists of roughly 340,000 distinct CDR3 sequences, 28% of them appearing once. Six healthy women, forming three identical twin pairs, donated samples. Per germline, CDR1 SGHAT and CDR2 FQNNGV. The CDR3 is 14 residues long. V was clipped by 5 bases and J by 5 bases; unmatched bases: 8. This clonotype was counted once.

The chain is built from TRBV11-2 and TRBJ1-1; TRBD1 agrees at 7 bases. The sequenced material came from PBMCs. The source is a woman between 18 and 50 years old in good health. The DNA of the CDR3 is TGTGCCAGCAGCCCTACGGCAGGGGGGACTGAAGCTTTCTTT. It specifies CASSPTAGGTEAFF.